The rows below give T cell receptor beta chains drawn from one sample of a study of CD4 T cell repertoires and nickel. TCRdb used MiXCR to reprocess the RT-PCR reads, holding one entry per CDR3 protein. The sample records 300 to 450 distinct CDR3 sequences, about 69% being singletons. Specimen: CD4+ T cells from blood, not recorded whether cultured. The receptors shown here come from a human donor in a nickel allergy study, with or without nickel allergy (not recorded which). It is not recorded whether this sample comes from one donor or several. Each CDR3 is given with its conserved first and last residue. D genes are given only for firm matches. Where a row states a size, it is once, few, many or the class of an expanded clone; other rows omit it.

CDR3,DNA,size,D,J,length,V
CASRGLLSTDTQYF,TGTGCCAGCAGGGGACTTCTCAGCACAGATACGCAGTATTTT,-,-,TRBJ2-3,14,TRBV7-9
CASSQNHRVSNQPQHF,TGCGCCAGCAGCCAAAATCACAGAGTTAGCAATCAGCCCCAGCATTTT,-,-,TRBJ1-5,16,TRBV4-3
CSARDRRGGAPEAFF,TGCAGTGCTAGAGATCGCCGGGGTGGAGCCCCTGAAGCTTTCTTT,few,-,TRBJ1-1,15,TRBV20-1
CASSLAASRSSANYGYTF,TGTGCCAGCAGCTTGGCAGCAAGCAGGTCCTCGGCTAACTATGGCTACACCTTC,-,-,TRBJ1-2,18,TRBV5-5
CASSLASPYEQYF,TGTGCCAGCAGCTTAGCCAGCCCCTACGAGCAGTACTTC,-,-,TRBJ2-7,13,TRBV7-9
CASSPQRGWGLPFF,TGTGCCAGCAGCCCCCAACGGGGCTGGGGGCTACCGTTCTTC,once,-,TRBJ2-1,14,TRBV28
CASSVRTGETQYF,TGTGCCAGCAGCGTCCGGACGGGGGAGACCCAGTACTTC,once,-,TRBJ2-5,13,TRBV5-4
CASSLSSGLGTDTQYF,TGCGCCAGCAGCTTGAGTTCAGGGTTGGGCACAGATACGCAGTATTTT,-,-,TRBJ2-3,16,TRBV5-1
CASSSRGPGETQYF,TGCGCCAGCAGTAGCAGGGGCCCGGGAGAGACCCAGTACTTC,-,-,TRBJ2-5,14,TRBV23-1
CSARTGTGSQEQFF,TGCAGTGCTAGAACCGGGACAGGGTCCCAGGAGCAGTTCTTC,-,TRBD1,TRBJ2-1,14,TRBV20-1
CSARDPRKPGWLAGGKSTDTQYF,TGCAGTGCTAGAGATCCAAGAAAACCCGGGTGGCTAGCGGGGGGTAAAAGCACAGATACGCAGTATTTT,-,TRBD2,TRBJ2-3,23,TRBV20-1
CASSPMFTGELFF,TGCGCCAGCAGCCCCATGTTCACCGGGGAGCTGTTTTTT,-,-,TRBJ2-2,13,TRBV5-1
CSVWDSLANYGYTF,TGCAGTGTTTGGGACAGCTTAGCTAACTATGGCTACACCTTC,few,TRBD1,TRBJ1-2,14,TRBV20-1
CASSPNVREFHEQYF,TGTGCCAGCAGCCCTAACGTGAGGGAGTTTCACGAGCAGTACTTC,-,-,TRBJ2-7,15,TRBV7-9
CAWSVLGPPGDQPQHF,TGTGCCTGGAGTGTACTGGGACCTCCTGGGGATCAGCCCCAGCATTTT,few,-,TRBJ1-5,16,TRBV30
CASSPDWTEAFF,TGTGCCAGCAGTCCGGACTGGACTGAAGCTTTCTTT,once,-,TRBJ1-1,12,TRBV28
CASSMRAGPYEQYF,TGTGCCAGCAGTATGCGAGCGGGACCCTACGAGCAGTACTTC,once,TRBD2,TRBJ2-7,14,TRBV6-1
CASSRDRGIAETQYF,TGCGCCAGCAGCCGGGACAGGGGGATAGCGGAGACCCAGTACTTC,-,TRBD1,TRBJ2-5,15,TRBV5-1
CASRPLAGDNEQFF,TGTGCCAGCAGACCACTAGCGGGGGACAATGAGCAGTTCTTC,once,TRBD2,TRBJ2-1,14,TRBV27
CASSWRPGDTEAFF,TGTGCCAGCAGTTGGCGGCCGGGTGACACTGAAGCTTTCTTT,-,-,TRBJ1-1,14,TRBV6-2/TRBV6-3
CASSSPTGAGYTF,TGCGCCAGCAGCTCACCGACAGGGGCCGGCTACACCTTC,-,TRBD1,TRBJ1-2,13,TRBV5-1
CASSLASGRPYEQYF,TGTGCCAGCAGCTTAGCTAGCGGTAGGCCCTACGAGCAGTACTTC,once,-,TRBJ2-7,15,TRBV7-9
CASRVGGAGEGYTF,TGTGCCAGCAGAGTGGGGGGCGCAGGAGAGGGCTACACCTTC,-,-,TRBJ1-2,14,TRBV28
CASSERGRGGEKLFF,TGTGCCAGCAGTGAAAGGGGCAGGGGTGGTGAAAAACTGTTTTTT,-,-,TRBJ1-4,15,TRBV6-1
CASSLHRDQETQYF,TGTGCCAGCAGCCTACACAGGGACCAAGAGACCCAGTACTTC,-,-,TRBJ2-5,14,TRBV25-1
CSARDKGVRREQYF,TGCAGTGCTAGAGACAAGGGGGTGAGAAGGGAGCAGTACTTC,-,-,TRBJ2-7,14,TRBV20-1
CSVPRDLGTDTQYF,TGCAGCGTGCCCCGGGACTTGGGCACAGATACGCAGTATTTT,-,-,TRBJ2-3,14,TRBV29-1
CASSDDRYTQYF,TGTGCCAGCAGTGATGACAGATATACGCAGTATTTT,-,-,TRBJ2-3,12,TRBV12-3/TRBV12-4
CASSPAWADAGETQYF,TGTGCCAGCAGCCCCGCTTGGGCCGACGCCGGGGAGACCCAGTACTTC,-,-,TRBJ2-5,16,TRBV7-9
CASSLGLEETQYF,TGTGCCAGCAGCTTGGGCCTAGAAGAGACCCAGTACTTC,-,-,TRBJ2-5,13,TRBV5-4
CASSDSMVRTLAKNIQYF,TGTGCCAGCAGTGACTCGATGGTCAGGACTCTAGCCAAAAACATTCAGTACTTC,-,-,TRBJ2-4,18,TRBV6-1
CASSALRGRGIGNQPQHF,TGTGCCAGCAGTGCCTTGAGGGGGCGCGGAATAGGCAATCAGCCCCAGCATTTT,-,TRBD1,TRBJ1-5,18,TRBV27
CASKPGGSSSPDTQYF,TGTGCCAGCAAGCCCGGGGGGTCCTCCTCCCCAGATACGCAGTATTTT,-,TRBD2,TRBJ2-3,16,TRBV7-2
CASSQYLGGYGAGGYTF,TGTGCCAGCAGCCAATATCTCGGAGGGTACGGCGCTGGGGGCTACACCTTC,-,-,TRBJ1-2,17,TRBV16
CASSQPDGGRNTEAFF,TGTGCCAGCAGCCAACCTGACGGGGGGAGGAACACTGAAGCTTTCTTT,-,-,TRBJ1-1,16,TRBV3-1
CASINFALGSDTQYF,TGTGCCAGCATCAACTTCGCTCTGGGATCAGATACGCAGTATTTT,few,-,TRBJ2-3,15,TRBV2
CASRPWGRYEQYF,TGTGCCAGCCGGCCATGGGGGCGCTACGAGCAGTACTTC,-,-,TRBJ2-7,13,TRBV2
CATSDEGGRASNEQFF,TGTGCCACCAGTGACGAGGGGGGGAGAGCCTCCAATGAGCAGTTCTTC,-,-,TRBJ2-1,16,TRBV24-1
CAISESWRGGTYNEQFF,TGTGCCATCAGTGAGTCATGGCGGGGGGGTACTTACAATGAGCAGTTCTTC,once,TRBD2,TRBJ2-1,17,TRBV10-3
CASSSWGEETQYF,TGTGCCAGCAGCTCCTGGGGGGAAGAGACCCAGTACTTC,-,-,TRBJ2-5,13,TRBV7-8
CASRTSGGVETQYF,TGTGCCAGCAGGACGAGTGGGGGGGTGGAGACCCAGTACTTC,-,TRBD2,TRBJ2-5,14,TRBV12-3/TRBV12-4
CASSVAGRTDTQYF,TGTGCCAGCAGCGTAGCGGGGCGCACAGATACGCAGTATTTT,-,TRBD2,TRBJ2-3,14,TRBV7-3
CASSTTGTGANQPQHF,TGTGCCAGCAGTACTACCGGGACAGGGGCAAATCAGCCCCAGCATTTT,-,TRBD1,TRBJ1-5,16,TRBV28
CASSQAGTGGTDTQYF,TGCGCCAGCAGCCAAGCCGGGACAGGGGGGACAGATACGCAGTATTTT,-,TRBD1,TRBJ2-3,16,TRBV4-1
CASSPGHTRTQETQYF,TGTGCCAGCAGCCCCGGGCACACGAGAACCCAAGAGACCCAGTACTTC,few,-,TRBJ2-5,16,TRBV7-2
CASSVAGQETQYF,TGTGCCAGCAGCGTGGCGGGGCAAGAGACCCAGTACTTC,-,-,TRBJ2-5,13,TRBV7-9
CASSFGAGPDTEAFF,TGTGCCAGCAGCTTCGGGGCCGGGCCAGATACTGAAGCTTTCTTT,-,-,TRBJ1-1,15,TRBV21-1
CASRPTGSGNQPQHF,TGTGCCAGCAGGCCGACAGGGTCGGGCAATCAGCCCCAGCATTTT,-,TRBD1,TRBJ1-5,15,TRBV12-3/TRBV12-4
CASSLSDRGTQHF,TGTGCCAGCAGTTTATCCGATCGGGGGACCCAGCATTTT,-,-,TRBJ1-5,13,TRBV12-3/TRBV12-4
CASSLGSSGANVLTF,TGCGCCAGCAGCCTCGGATCATCTGGGGCCAACGTCCTGACTTTC,-,-,TRBJ2-6,15,TRBV5-1
CASTQVGGRNQPQHF,TGTGCCAGCACCCAAGTCGGGGGTCGGAATCAGCCCCAGCATTTT,-,-,TRBJ1-5,15,TRBV6-2/TRBV6-3
CASSHNRHQGTEAFF,TGTGCCAGCAGTCATAACCGACACCAGGGCACTGAAGCTTTCTTT,-,-,TRBJ1-1,15,TRBV12-3/TRBV12-4
CASSFFTERETQYF,TGTGCCAGCAGTTTTTTCACAGAAAGGGAGACCCAGTACTTC,-,-,TRBJ2-5,14,TRBV12-3/TRBV12-4
CASSPPGGRGNTIYF,TGTGCCAGCTCACCACCGGGGGGGCGAGGAAACACCATATATTTT,-,-,TRBJ1-3,15,TRBV18